The next 30 T cell receptor beta chains were all read from a single sample in a study of blood T cell repertoires in COVID-19. Data came from immunoSEQ multiplex PCR; TCRdb stores just in-frame clones and leaves some out. The table lists a few hundred thousand clones, roughly 80% of them singletons. The sequenced material came from peripheral blood. These receptor sequences come from a person aged 65 to 85 with COVID-19, enrolled during active disease.

V usage is TRBV19 and J usage is TRBJ2-7, with 9 bases matching TRBD1. CDR3 length equals 18 residues. Germline CDR1 is LNHDA and CDR2 is SQIVND (reference sequence). V was clipped by 6 bases and J by 0 bases; unmatched bases: 15. The CDR3 spells CASRPAKKTTGGSYEQYF. CDR3 in DNA: TGTGCCAGTAGACCAGCAAAGAAAACGACAGGGGGCTCCTACGAGCAGTACTTC.

V gene TRBV6-5 combines with J gene TRBJ2-2; 9 bases are a match to TRBD1. The CDR3 sequence is 15 residues long. CDR1 and CDR2 from the germline V gene are MNHEY and SVGAGI. The J segment lost 5 bases and the V segment lost 2 bases, leaving 3 bases of the junction unmatched. Here the CDR3 reads CASSYDRGWTGELFF. The CDR3 DNA sequence: TGTGCCAGCAGTTACGACAGGGGGTGGACCGGGGAGCTGTTTTTT.

The V gene is TRBV7-2, the J gene TRBJ1-1, with unresolved D. V was trimmed by 3 bases and J by 8 bases, leaving 16 bases between them. In germline, CDR1 is SGHTA, CDR2 FQGNSA. CDR3 length: 14 residues. The CDR3: CASSFRPTREEAFF. The CDR3 coding sequence is TGTGCCAGCAGCTTCCGCCCGACCCGGGAGGAAGCTTTCTTT.

The chain uses TRBV2 and TRBJ2-2, with a tentative D call TRBD2 (6 bases). The ends were cut back, 6 bases at V and 0 bases at J, with 17 bases in the middle. The CDR3 consists of 17 residues. CDR1 SNHLY and CDR2 FYNNEI come from the germline V gene. The CDR3 is CASRSELGRTNTGELFF. CDR3 DNA sequence: TGTGCCAGCAGATCTGAATTGGGGAGGACGAACACCGGGGAGCTGTTTTTT. Complete variable domain (other parts from reference TRBV2 and TRBJ2-2): EPEVTQTPSHQVTQMGQEVILRCVPISNHLYFYWYRQILGQKVEFLVSFYNNEISEKSEIFDDQFSVERPDGSNFTLKIRSTKLEDSAMYFCASRSELGRTNTGELFFGEGSRLTVL.

V gene TRBV11-3 combines with J gene TRBJ2-7; a weak D match, TRBD2 (6 bases). This CDR3 spans 14 amino acids. CDR1 SGHNT and CDR2 YENEEA come from the germline V gene. The V gene lost 0 bases and the J gene lost 4 bases, with 10 bases spanning the gap. Written as DNA, the CDR3 is TGTGCCAGCAGCTTAGAGGGGGACTCATACGAGCAGTACTTC. This gives the protein CASSLEGDSYEQYF.

The chain couples TRBV7-2 to TRBJ1-2; 10 positions agree with TRBD1. This CDR3 is 15 amino acids long. V was clipped by 2 bases and J by 8 bases; unmatched bases: 8. Germline CDR1 is SGHTA and CDR2 is FQGNSA. The CDR3 region is CASSLSNDRGQGYTF. CDR3 DNA: TGTGCCAGCAGCTTATCTAACGACAGGGGGCAAGGCTACACCTTC.

Only one count was recorded for this clone. This rearrangement joins TRBV4-1 to TRBJ2-7; 8 bases are shared with TRBD2. Looked up from germline, CDR1 is MGHRA and CDR2 is YSYEKL. The V segment lost 0 bases and the J segment 7 bases; nucleotides outside the gene matches: 11. This CDR3 comprises 16 residues. This chain's CDR3 is CASSQDTSGFVWEQYF. Written as DNA, the CDR3 is TGCGCCAGCAGCCAAGATACTAGCGGCTTCGTCTGGGAGCAGTACTTC.

The chain couples TRBV10-3 to TRBJ2-7, with 9 bases matching TRBD1. The V segment lost 6 bases and the J segment 3 bases; nucleotides outside the gene matches: 6. There are 14 residues in the CDR3. The V gene's germline CDR1 is ENHRY and CDR2 SYGVKD. The CDR3 DNA reads TGTGCCATCAGACCAGCGGGACAGGGCTACGAGCAGTACTTC. Encoded protein: CAIRPAGQGYEQYF.

The V call is TRBV12-3 or TRBV12-4, the J call TRBJ1-3, with D tentatively TRBD1 (5 bases). V was pared by 6 bases and J by 0 bases, with 6 bases between. CDR3 length: 13 amino acids. The CDR3 bases are TGTGCCAGCAGAGGGGTCTCTGGAAACACCATATATTTT. It specifies CASRGVSGNTIYF.

The V call is TRBV10-3, the J call TRBJ2-3, with 7 bases matching TRBD1. Trimming cost V 10 bases and J 0 bases; bases outside gene matches: 4. CDR1 is ENHRY and CDR2 is SYGVKD in the germline V gene. This CDR3 spans 13 amino acids. CDR3 sequence reads: CATKDRSTDTQYF. The CDR3, as DNA: TGTGCCACGAAGGACAGGAGCACAGATACGCAGTATTTT.

The chain carries TRBV5-1 and TRBJ2-2; TRBD2 is a possible D gene (5 bases). The germline V gene has CDR1 SGHRS and CDR2 YFSETQ. Deletions cut 2 bases from V and 4 bases from J, with 12 bases between. This CDR3 comprises 15 residues. In DNA form, the CDR3 reads TGCGCCAGCAGCTTAGAGGGTGATCTCACCGGGGAGCTGTTTTTT. Protein: CASSLEGDLTGELFF.

This clone has at least ten counts. The V call is TRBV3-1 (or the pseudogene TRBV3-2), the J call TRBJ1-3; D is ambiguous. Germline-derived CDR1 and CDR2 are LGHDT and YNNKEL (reference sequence). The CDR3 totals 15 residues. The V and J ends lost 5 bases and 0 bases respectively, with 11 bases between them. The CDR3 DNA sequence: TGTGCCAGCAGCTTGATGGAGGGCTCTGGAAACACCATATATTTT. This sequence encodes CASSLMEGSGNTIYF.

The chain recombines TRBV15 with TRBJ2-1; D remains unclear. The V end was cut by 0 bases, the J end by 9 bases, with 15 bases between. Looked up from germline, CDR1 is LNHNV and CDR2 is YYDKDF (reference sequence). The CDR3 covers 15 residues. The CDR3 DNA follows: TGTGCCACCAGCAGAGATCGTGGTAGACGAGGTGAGCAGTTCTTC. Its protein is CATSRDRGRRGEQFF.

This chain uses TRBV7-8 with TRBJ2-1, with 7 bases that match TRBD2. In germline, CDR1 is SGHVS, CDR2 FQNEAQ. The V gene end was trimmed by 3 bases and the J gene end by 0 bases; junction bases not matched to a gene: 5. The length of the CDR3 is 16 residues. The CDR3 DNA is TGTGCCAGCAGCTTCCTGGGACTATCCTCCTACAATGAGCAGTTCTTC. Protein: CASSFLGLSSYNEQFF.

The V and J genes are TRBV27 and TRBJ2-1, with TRBD2 identical over 10 bases. The CDR3 runs 15 residues. V gave up 6 bases and J gave up 3 bases; unmatched junction bases: 5. Germline V CDR1 and CDR2: MNHEY, SMNVEV (reference sequence). The CDR3 DNA reads as TGTGCCAGCAGGGATAGCGGGGGGTTCTACAATGAGCAGTTCTTC. Its translation: CASRDSGGFYNEQFF.

This clone was detected once. The V and J genes are TRBV11-2 and TRBJ1-6; D ambiguous. Trimming cost V 1 base and J 5 bases, with 12 bases left between them. This CDR3 region has 16 residues. Germline loops: CDR1 SGHAT, CDR2 FQNNGV. The CDR3 coding sequence is TGTGCCAGCAGCTTAGCGAGGAGGGTAGATAATTCACCCCTCCACTTT. Its protein product is CASSLARRVDNSPLHF.

For this clone: Other nucleotide sequences in the sample specify the same CDR3. V gene TRBV18 combines with J gene TRBJ1-1; no clear D gene. This CDR3 is built from 13 residues. Germline CDR1 reads KGHSH; CDR2 reads LQKENI. Deletions cut 3 bases from V and 1 base from J, with 6 bases between. CDR3 coding DNA: TGTGCCAGCTCACCGTCAGGGAACACTGAAGCTTTCTTT. Translation: CASSPSGNTEAFF.

The gene calls are TRBV30 and TRBJ1-2; D uncertain. Deletions cut 5 bases from V and 4 bases from J, with 20 bases between. Germline V lookup: CDR1 GTSNPN, CDR2 SVGIG (reference sequence). The CDR3 has 15 amino acids. CDR3 coding DNA: TGTGCCTGGGGTAACTTGACGGAACCTAGCTATGGCTACACCTTC. This encodes CAWGNLTEPSYGYTF.

The CDR3 nucleotides read TGCGCCAGCAGCCAGGCTGCTGGGACAGAAGCTTTCTTT. Translation gives CASSQAAGTEAFF. The rearrangement uses TRBV4-3 and TRBJ1-1, with a weak D call TRBD1 (6 bases). This CDR3 has 13 residues. With 3 bases removed from V and 8 bases from J, the gap between germline ends came to 13 bases. Germline CDR1 LGHNA, CDR2 YSLEER.

This chain joins TRBV4-3 and TRBJ2-1, with D unresolved. V lost 0 bases and J 0 bases, leaving 9 bases between the germline ends. Germline V lookup: CDR1 LGHNA, CDR2 YSLEER. This CDR3 has 16 residues. The CDR3 region is CASSQDNWSSYNEQFF. The CDR3 region has the DNA TGCGCCAGCAGCCAAGACAACTGGAGCTCCTACAATGAGCAGTTCTTC.

This chain uses TRBV5-5 with TRBJ2-7; D might be TRBD2 (5 bases). V lost 0 bases, J lost 4 bases, and 11 bases lay in between. Germline assignment: CDR1 SGHKS and CDR2 YYEKEE (reference sequence). The CDR3 sequence is 14 residues long. The CDR3 DNA is TGTGCCAGCAGCTTGGGTGGCGGGTGGTACGAGCAGTACTTC. Its protein is CASSLGGGWYEQYF.

V and J are TRBV20-1 and TRBJ2-1; D is perhaps TRBD2 (6 bases). The CDR3 is 15 residues long. Germline loops: CDR1 DFQATT, CDR2 SNEGSKA (reference sequence). The ends were cut back, 3 bases at V and 6 bases at J, with 18 bases in the middle. CDR3 sequence (DNA): TGCAGTGCTAGTCGCCGGGAGCGGTCAGTCAATGAGCAGTTCTTC. Amino acids: CSASRRERSVNEQFF.

V usage is TRBV19 and J usage is TRBJ2-7; 10 bases agree with TRBD2. The germline CDR1 and CDR2 sequences are LNHDA and SQIVND (reference sequence). This CDR3 is built from 16 residues. Losses at the gene ends were 3 bases for V and 3 bases for J; bases not matched to a gene: 8. The CDR3 reads CASSMGASGSFYEQYF. In DNA, the CDR3 is TGTGCCAGTAGTATGGGAGCTAGCGGGAGTTTCTACGAGCAGTACTTC.

The chain employs TRBV11-1 and TRBJ1-6, with 7 bases lining up with TRBD1. CDR1 SGHAT and CDR2 FQDESV come from the germline V gene (reference sequence). The CDR3 is 14 amino acids. The V gene end was trimmed by 5 bases and the J gene end by 8 bases; junction bases not matched to a gene: 6. The CDR3 is CASSPGTVDSPLHF. The CDR3 nucleotides are TGTGCCAGCAGCCCCGGGACAGTGGATTCACCCCTCCACTTT.

The rearrangement links TRBV13 to TRBJ2-7; TRBD2 agrees at 9 bases. Germline-derived CDR1 and CDR2 are PRHDT and FYEKMQ (reference sequence). The CDR3 runs 13 residues. Trimming took 4 bases from V and 5 from J; bases not matched to a gene: 3. CDR3 nucleotides: TGTGCCAGCAGCTCGGGACTAGCCGACGAGCAGTACTTC. Residues: CASSSGLADEQYF.

The chain uses TRBV4-2 and TRBJ2-1, with D possibly matching TRBD1 (6 bases). CDR3 length: 15 residues. Trimming took 0 bases from V and 7 from J, leaving 13 bases between them. CDR1 LGHNA and CDR2 YNFKEQ come from the germline V gene. As DNA, the CDR3 is TGTGCCAGCAGCCAAGATTACAGGGCGAATAATGAGCAGTTCTTC. Translated, it gives CASSQDYRANNEQFF.

J is TRBJ1-5 and V is TRBV12-3 or TRBV12-4; a weak D match, TRBD1 (5 bases). The V gene lost 6 bases and the J gene lost 4 bases, with 7 bases spanning the gap. This CDR3 is built from 12 residues. CDR3 loop: CASRGTNQPQHF. CDR3 in DNA: TGTGCCAGCAGGGGGACTAATCAGCCCCAGCATTTT.

This clone was detected once. This chain joins TRBV7-9 and TRBJ1-3; D not certain. Germline V CDR1 and CDR2: SEHNR, FQNEAQ (reference sequence). V lost 0 bases, J lost 0 bases, and 9 bases lay in between. This CDR3 is 16 amino acids long. The chain's CDR3 is CASSLAVAPSGNTIYF. Here the CDR3 DNA reads TGTGCCAGCAGCTTAGCGGTGGCACCCTCTGGAAACACCATATATTTT.

The chain employs TRBV4-1 and TRBJ2-1; 7 nucleotides agree with TRBD1. The germline V gene encodes CDR1 MGHRA and CDR2 YSYEKL. The V segment lost 1 base and the J segment 6 bases; nucleotides outside the gene matches: 12. CDR3 length equals 17 residues. The CDR3 sequence is CASSQAKTGSLANEQFF. In DNA, the CDR3 is TGCGCCAGCAGCCAAGCTAAGACAGGGAGCCTAGCCAATGAGCAGTTCTTC.

This chain joins TRBV7-2 and TRBJ1-5; 11 nucleotides match TRBD1. This CDR3 region has 16 residues. Germline V gene data show CDR1 as SGHTA and CDR2 as FQGNSA. Trimming at V came to 4 bases and at J to 4 bases, leaving 6 bases not matched to a gene. The CDR3 sequence: CASSSGQGAFNQPQHF. For the CDR3, the DNA is TGTGCCAGCAGCTCCGGACAGGGGGCCTTTAATCAGCCCCAGCATTTT.